These T cell receptor beta chains were read from a single sample in a study of vaccination and CD4 T cells after COVID-19. TCRdb passed the PCR reads through MiXCR, listing each CDR3 protein once. The table has about 3,100 distinct CDR3 sequences, 70% to 85% seen once. Their target antigens are unknown. The sequencing sample was made of CD4+ T cells from blood, cultured in vitro. The receptors here all came from a human donor who had recovered from COVID-19. Each CDR3 is given with its conserved first and last residue. The D gene is left open where the match is weak. Not all rows give a size; the values are once, few, many and, for expanded clones, a class.

>.|TRBV7-9|.
CASSPGPKSEAFF
>TRBD1|TRBV19|.
CASRTSGTGGNTIYF
>.|TRBV24-1|few
CATSDQTRGTEAFF
>TRBD1|TRBV7-2|.
CASSRGQGAGQPQHF
>TRBD1|TRBV20-1|.
CSAVQGGNQPQHF
>.|TRBV5-1|.
CASMGWGTENIQYF
>TRBD1|TRBV9|.
CASSVEVGQVGEQYF
>.|TRBV5-5|.
CASSLGDTYYYEQYF
>.|TRBV6-4|medium-sized
CASSARTVPNTGELFF
>TRBD1|TRBV12-3/TRBV12-4|.
CASRLRTGGIGYTF
>.|TRBV19|.
CASSFRRLEAFF
>.|TRBV7-9|.
CASSLRDTRVTSEQYF
>.|TRBV18|few
CASSPGLPRQTQYF
>.|TRBV7-2|.
CASSLLPGTEAFF
>.|TRBV20-1|large
CSARPGSINTEAFF
>.|TRBV5-1|.
CASSLTGNTEAFF
>.|TRBV27|.
CASSFRGISYEQYF
>TRBD1|TRBV7-9|.
CASSLGDRGYTEAFF
>TRBD1|TRBV30|.
CAWSVRGLDTGELFF
>.|TRBV12-3/TRBV12-4|.
CASSLAEETEAFF
>.|TRBV12-5|.
CASGLVPRSNTEAFF
>TRBD1|TRBV20-1|.
CSAHLPGQGYDQPQHF